These T cell receptor beta chains were read from a single sample in a study of cytomegalovirus exposure and HLA in healthy donors. Libraries were prepared by immunoSEQ multiplex PCR; TCRdb keeps only in-frame clonotypes and omits some of them. The sample consists of roughly 79,000 clones, about 92% of them appearing once. The sequencing input was PBMCs. The receptors were sampled from a man aged 18 to 29 in good health and CMV-seronegative. The CDR3 runs from the conserved cysteine through the conserved F or W. The D gene is left open where the match is weak. A row's size may be missing; if present it is once, few, many or a size class.

D,V,size,J,CDR3,DNA
NA,TRBV27,NA,TRBJ1-2,CASSPQRTVGIYGYTF,TGTGCCAGCAGTCCCCAACGGACAGTCGGAATCTATGGCTACACCTTC
NA,TRBV6-6,few,TRBJ1-2,CASSQTGSGHGYGYTF,TGTGCCAGCAGTCAAACGGGCAGTGGACACGGGTATGGCTACACCTTC
NA,TRBV2,NA,TRBJ1-2,CASSLSVSYGYTF,TGTGCCAGCAGCCTGAGCGTTTCGTATGGCTACACCTTC
TRBD2,TRBV4-1,NA,TRBJ2-3,CASSHLIAGGRYTQYF,TGCGCCAGCAGCCACCTTATAGCGGGGGGGCGTTATACGCAGTATTTT
NA,TRBV25-1,NA,TRBJ1-4,CASSEYIGQRGEKLFF,TGTGCCAGCAGTGAATATATAGGACAGAGGGGTGAAAAACTGTTTTTT
NA,TRBV11-3,once,TRBJ2-5,CASSSGQTQETQYF,TGTGCCAGCAGCTCCGGACAGACCCAAGAGACCCAGTACTTC
NA,TRBV27,NA,TRBJ2-7,CASKVEEGLYEQYF,TGTGCCAGCAAAGTAGAGGAGGGTCTCTACGAGCAGTACTTC
NA,TRBV5-5,NA,TRBJ1-6,CASSLAVLTYNSPLHF,TGTGCCAGCAGCTTGGCGGTCCTTACCTATAATTCACCCCTCCACTTT
NA,TRBV6-4,NA,TRBJ1-2,CASSVGAPGRNYGYTF,TGTGCCAGCAGTGTAGGGGCTCCGGGCAGGAACTATGGCTACACCTTC
NA,TRBV9,NA,TRBJ2-7,CASSVGGEVSYEQYF,TGTGCCAGCAGCGTAGGGGGGGAGGTCTCCTACGAGCAGTACTTC